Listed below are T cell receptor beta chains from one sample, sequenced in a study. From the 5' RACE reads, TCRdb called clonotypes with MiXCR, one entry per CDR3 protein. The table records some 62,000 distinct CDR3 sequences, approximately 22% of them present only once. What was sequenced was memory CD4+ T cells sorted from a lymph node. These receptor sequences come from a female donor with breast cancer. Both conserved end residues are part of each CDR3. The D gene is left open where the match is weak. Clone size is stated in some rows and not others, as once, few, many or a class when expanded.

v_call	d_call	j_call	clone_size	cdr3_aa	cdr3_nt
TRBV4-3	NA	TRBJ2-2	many	CASSQGITVTGELFF	TGCGCCAGCAGCCAAGGGATCACAGTCACCGGGGAGCTGTTTTTT
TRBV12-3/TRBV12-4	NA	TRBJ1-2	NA	CASSLWQEAYYGYTF	TGTGCCAGCAGTTTATGGCAGGAGGCCTACTATGGCTACACCTTC
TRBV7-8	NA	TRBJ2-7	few	CASSATVSYEQYF	TGTGCCAGCAGCGCGACAGTCTCCTACGAGCAGTACTTC
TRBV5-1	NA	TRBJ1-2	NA	CASSSEGGANYGYTF	TGCGCCAGCAGCTCAGAGGGGGGAGCTAACTATGGCTACACCTTC
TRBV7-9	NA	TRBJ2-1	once	CASSLNFGNREQFF	TGTGCCAGCAGCTTAAATTTTGGGAACCGTGAGCAGTTCTTC
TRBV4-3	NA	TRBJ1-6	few	CASSPDHTSYNSPLHF	TGCGCCAGCAGCCCTGACCACACTAGTTATAATTCACCCCTCCACTTT
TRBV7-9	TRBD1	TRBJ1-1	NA	CASSRTGGHSRTEAFF	TGTGCCAGCAGCCGGACAGGGGGTCATTCCCGCACTGAAGCTTTCTTT
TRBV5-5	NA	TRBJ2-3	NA	CASDRSGADTPYF	TGTGCCAGCGACCGATCTGGTGCAGATACGCCGTATTTT
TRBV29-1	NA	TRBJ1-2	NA	CSAEGPNYGYTF	TGCAGCGCCGAAGGACCCAACTATGGCTACACCTTC
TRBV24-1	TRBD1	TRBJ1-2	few	CATLLGTGGIYGYTF	TGTGCCACCCTCCTAGGGACAGGGGGCATCTATGGCTACACCTTC
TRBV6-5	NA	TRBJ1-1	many	CASSLTGRRLNTEAFF	TGTGCCAGCAGCCTTACAGGGAGGAGGTTGAACACTGAAGCTTTCTTT
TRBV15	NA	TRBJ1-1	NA	CATSRDYEAFF	TGTGCCACCAGCAGAGATTACGAGGCTTTCTTT
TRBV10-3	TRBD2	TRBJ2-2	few	CAISSSGRDGTGELFF	TGTGCCATCAGTTCTAGCGGGAGAGACGGCACCGGGGAGCTGTTTTTT
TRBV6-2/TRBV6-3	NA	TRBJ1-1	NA	CASSPQTLRHTEAFF	TGTGCCAGCAGTCCCCAAACCTTGAGGCACACTGAAGCTTTCTTT
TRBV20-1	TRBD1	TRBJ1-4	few	CSASDMGQGGEKLFF	TGCAGTGCTAGTGACATGGGACAGGGGGGTGAAAAACTGTTTTTT
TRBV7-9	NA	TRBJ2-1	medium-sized	CASSSSGFVYNEQFF	TGTGCCAGCAGCTCTTCTGGGTTCGTATACAATGAGCAGTTCTTC
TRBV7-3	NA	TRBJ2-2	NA	CASSSGGIGAGELFF	TGTGCCAGCAGCTCTGGCGGGATTGGTGCCGGGGAGCTGTTTTTT
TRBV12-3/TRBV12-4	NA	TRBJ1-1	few	CASTSPGGEAFF	TGTGCCAGCACCTCCCCGGGAGGGGAAGCTTTCTTT
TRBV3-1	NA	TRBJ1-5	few	CASSQDNTGSQPQHF	TGTGCCAGCAGCCAAGATAATACAGGGAGCCAGCCCCAGCATTTT
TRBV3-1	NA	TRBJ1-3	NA	CASSLGTYLTGNTIYF	TGTGCCAGCAGCCTCGGGACCTATCTTACTGGAAACACCATATATTTT
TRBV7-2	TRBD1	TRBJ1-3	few	CASSLRGTAGNTIYF	TGTGCCAGCAGCTTACGCGGGACAGCTGGAAACACCATATATTTT
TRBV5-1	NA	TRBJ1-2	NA	CASSPDSHYGYTF	TGCGCCAGCAGCCCCGACTCCCACTATGGCTACACCTTC
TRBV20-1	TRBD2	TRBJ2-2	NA	CSASLPGRDTGELFF	TGCAGTGCTAGCCTGCCGGGGAGGGACACCGGGGAGCTGTTTTTT
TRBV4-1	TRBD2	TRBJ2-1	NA	CASSPIQRGERNEQFF	TGCGCCAGCAGCCCAATTCAGCGGGGGGAAAGGAATGAGCAGTTCTTC
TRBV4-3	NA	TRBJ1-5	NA	CASSQGNQPQHF	TGCGCCAGCAGCCAGGGAAATCAGCCCCAGCATTTT
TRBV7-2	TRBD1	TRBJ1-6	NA	CASSRIPGQVDSPLHF	TGTGCCAGCAGTCGCATTCCGGGACAGGTCGATTCACCCCTCCACTTT
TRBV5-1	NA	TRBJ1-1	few	CASSFGAHTEAFF	TGCGCCAGCAGCTTTGGCGCGCACACTGAAGCTTTCTTT
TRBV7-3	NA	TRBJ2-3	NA	CASGYTAGDTQYF	TGTGCCAGCGGATATACAGCGGGAGATACGCAGTATTTT
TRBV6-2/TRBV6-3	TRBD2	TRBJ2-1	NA	CASTGGAGNEQFF	TGTGCCAGCACCGGGGGGGCCGGCAATGAGCAGTTCTTC
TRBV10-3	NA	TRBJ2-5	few	CATSVADQETQYF	TGTGCCACCTCGGTAGCGGATCAAGAGACCCAGTACTTC
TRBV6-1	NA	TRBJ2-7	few	CASSRDHSYEQYF	TGTGCCAGCAGTCGGGACCACTCCTACGAGCAGTACTTC
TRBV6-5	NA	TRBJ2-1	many	CASSPDWDNEQFF	TGTGCCAGCAGCCCGGACTGGGACAATGAGCAGTTCTTC
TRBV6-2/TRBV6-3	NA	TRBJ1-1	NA	CASREGSEAFF	TGTGCCAGCAGGGAGGGCTCTGAAGCTTTCTTT
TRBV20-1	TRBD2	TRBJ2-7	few	CSARLAGEGDEQYF	TGCAGTGCTAGATTAGCGGGAGAAGGCGACGAGCAGTACTTC
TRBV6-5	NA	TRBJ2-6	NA	CASSWDTTLSVLTF	TGTGCCAGCAGTTGGGACACCACCTTGAGCGTCCTGACTTTC
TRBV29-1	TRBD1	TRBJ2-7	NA	CSVVRGSPYEQYF	TGCAGCGTTGTCAGGGGGTCCCCCTACGAGCAGTACTTC
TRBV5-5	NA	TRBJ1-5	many	CASSLSHSNQPQHF	TGTGCCAGCAGCCTGTCTCATAGCAATCAGCCCCAGCATTTT